Shown below are 29 T cell receptor beta chains from a single sample sequenced in a study of response to subunit inactivated influenza vaccine. From the RT-PCR reads, TCRdb called clonotypes with MiXCR, one entry per CDR3 protein. The table has 860,000 or so distinct CDR3 sequences, around 21% seen once. Sequenced here: PBMCs from blood, sampled approximately 5 days after vaccination. The source of these receptors is a man in his fifties who received an inactivated influenza vaccine.

Comment on this clonotype: This may arise from a read error, as a much more abundant clone is one base away. The rearrangement uses TRBV12-3 or TRBV12-4 and TRBJ1-2; 10 bases agree with TRBD1. J gave up 6 bases and V 0 bases, and 1 base lay outside the gene matches. The CDR3 is 14 residues long. The CDR3 protein is CASSLAGTGDGYTF. The CDR3 DNA is TGTGCCAGCAGTTTAGCCGGGACAGGGGATGGCTACACCTTC.

This clonotype was found a few times. The chain uses TRBV5-1 and TRBJ2-1; 10 bases align to TRBD2. Germline V gives CDR1 SGHRS, CDR2 YFSETQ. V lost 2 bases to trimming and J lost 16 bases; unmatched junction nucleotides: 6. The CDR3 runs to 12 residues. CDR3 amino acids: CASSFDERGGFF. The DNA for the CDR3 is TGCGCCAGCAGCTTCGACGAGCGGGGGGGCTTCTTC.

This clonotype has ten or more counts. The V and J genes are TRBV4-1 and TRBJ1-6; a possible D gene is TRBD1 (6 bases). The CDR3 sequence is 19 residues long. With 1 base removed from V and 7 bases from J, the gap between germline ends came to 23 bases. Germline CDR1 and CDR2: MGHRA and YSYEKL. In nucleotides, the CDR3 is TGCGCCAGCAGCCAAGGTCGGGATATGACAGGACGAAGAAATTCACCCCTCCACTTT. This encodes CASSQGRDMTGRRNSPLHF.

The chain employs TRBV7-2 and TRBJ1-4; possible D gene TRBD1, 5 bases. The CDR3 has 15 residues. With 8 bases removed from V and 0 bases from J, the gap between germline ends came to 13 bases. Germline lookup yields CDR1 SGHTA and CDR2 FQGNSA. The CDR3 nucleotides read TGTGCCAGCGGGGGTGGGGGTACAACTAATGAAAAACTGTTTTTT. Residues: CASGGGGTTNEKLFF. The full variable domain, with the rest looked up from reference TRBV7-2 and TRBJ1-4, is GAGVSQSPSNKVTEKGKDVELRCDPISGHTALYWYRQSLGQGLEFLIYFQGNSAPDKSGLPSDRFSAERTGGSVSTLTIQRTQQEDSAVYLCASGGGGTTNEKLFFGSGTQLSVL.

This clonotype was seen at least ten times. The chain carries TRBV7-2 and TRBJ1-2; D gene uncertain. In germline, CDR1 is SGHTA, CDR2 FQGNSA. The ends were cut back, 5 bases at V and 7 bases at J, with 17 bases in the middle. The CDR3 runs 14 residues. CDR3 region: CASSPERVRSGYTF. The CDR3, as DNA: TGTGCCAGCAGCCCCGAACGGGTGAGGAGTGGCTACACCTTC.

This clonotype was seen a few times. This rearrangement joins TRBV20-1 to TRBJ2-1; 9 bases line up with TRBD2. The CDR3 is 13 amino acids. The J segment lost 7 bases and the V segment lost 5 bases, leaving 6 bases of the junction unmatched. The V gene's germline CDR1 is DFQATT and CDR2 SNEGSKA (reference sequence). Written as DNA, the CDR3 is TGCAGTGCTGGTAGCGGGAGTAAAAATGAGCAGTTCTTC. Its protein is CSAGSGSKNEQFF.

The chain employs TRBV6-5 and TRBJ2-7; the D is unclear. This CDR3 spans 13 amino acids. Germline assignment: CDR1 MNHEY and CDR2 SVGAGI. Deletions cut 2 bases from V and 6 bases from J, with 11 bases between. The CDR3 DNA reads as TGTGCCAGCAGTTACGGCAAAAGGCGCGAGCAGTACTTC. It yields the protein CASSYGKRREQYF.

This clonotype appeared many times. The gene calls are TRBV11-2 and TRBJ2-5; D remains ambiguous. Germline loops: CDR1 SGHAT, CDR2 FQNNGV. CDR3 length: 14 amino acids. Trimming cost V 2 bases and J 2 bases, with 9 bases left between them. The CDR3 region has the DNA TGTGCCAGCAGCTTAATAGCCCCTCAAGAGACCCAGTACTTC. It encodes CASSLIAPQETQYF.

This clonotype has a handful of counts. CDR3 residues: CASLMSDEGELFF. The CDR3 DNA reads as TGTGCCAGCCTGATGTCGGACGAGGGGGAGCTGTTTTTT. The genes are TRBV5-5 and TRBJ2-2; D not resolved. Germline CDR1 reads SGHKS; CDR2 reads YYEKEE (reference sequence). The CDR3 runs to 13 residues. Trimming stripped 7 bases from V and 8 bases from J, with 15 bases between.

This clonotype showed up just a few times. The chain carries TRBV14 and TRBJ2-2, with 7 nucleotides matching TRBD2. CDR3 length: 15 residues. V lost 2 bases, J lost 1 base, and 1 base stayed unmatched. Germline loops: CDR1 SGHDN, CDR2 FVKESK. For the CDR3, the DNA is TGTGCCAGCAGCCAATGGGGGGGGAACACCGGGGAGCTGTTTTTT. It specifies CASSQWGGNTGELFF.

This clonotype was seen a few times. The rearrangement uses TRBV6-4 and TRBJ2-7; D not resolved. The V gene's germline CDR1 is MRHNA and CDR2 SNTAGT. The ends were cut back, 4 bases at V and 5 bases at J, with 3 bases in the middle. The CDR3 contains 10 residues. CDR3 residues: CASSVHEQYF. Here the CDR3 DNA reads TGTGCCAGCAGTGTCCACGAGCAGTACTTC.

This clonotype was seen only a few times. CDR3 sequence (DNA): TGCAGTGCTAGTACGAACACCGGGGAGCTGTTTTTT. Its translation is CSASTNTGELFF. The rearrangement links TRBV20-1 to TRBJ2-2; the D is unclear. CDR1 DFQATT and CDR2 SNEGSKA come from the germline V gene (reference sequence). The CDR3 totals 12 residues. Between the trimmed V and J ends, which lost 3 bases and 0 bases, there was a span of 2 bases.

This clonotype was seen a handful of times. The chain employs TRBV28 and TRBJ2-3; 10 nucleotides align to TRBD2. This CDR3 is built from 15 residues. The V gene's germline CDR1 is MDHEN and CDR2 SYDVKM. With V trimmed by 5 bases and J by 6 bases, 8 bases remained unmatched. In nucleotides, the CDR3 is TGTGCCAGCAGTCCAGCGGGAGGGCCGGTTGATACGCAGTATTTT. Amino acid sequence: CASSPAGGPVDTQYF.

The V and J genes are TRBV20-1 and TRBJ2-1; 9 nucleotides match TRBD2. The CDR3 contains 18 residues. The junction had 14 bases not matched to a gene; V was cut back by 1 base and J by 4 bases. CDR1 is DFQATT and CDR2 is SNEGSKA in the germline V gene (reference sequence). This CDR3 reads CSARVSENSGSLYNEQFF. CDR3 coding DNA: TGCAGTGCTAGAGTTTCGGAAAATAGCGGGAGTTTATACAATGAGCAGTTCTTC.

This clonotype was counted only a few times. This chain joins TRBV20-1 and TRBJ2-3, with a possible D match to TRBD1 (5 bases). The CDR3 is 14 residues long. Trimming shortened V by 6 bases and J by 0 bases, and 13 bases separated the two germline ends. The germline gives CDR1 DFQATT, CDR2 SNEGSKA (reference sequence). CDR3 bases: TGCAGTGCGCCTCAGGGATCTAGCACAGATACGCAGTATTTT. Translation gives CSAPQGSSTDTQYF.

This clonotype was seen only a few times. CDR3 region: CASSPETSFLGPSYEQYF. In nucleotides, the CDR3 is TGCGCCAGCAGCCCAGAGACTAGTTTTTTGGGCCCCTCCTACGAGCAGTACTTC. The rearrangement joins TRBV5-1 to TRBJ2-7, with D tentatively TRBD2 (6 bases). Germline CDR1 reads SGHRS; CDR2 reads YFSETQ. CDR3 length: 18 amino acids. V lost 4 bases to trimming and J lost 0 bases, with 23 bases between them.

This clonotype was detected a few times. The chain joins TRBV7-2 to TRBJ1-2; D gene uncertain. The V end lost 0 bases, the J end lost 6 bases, and 20 bases lay between the germline ends. This CDR3 spans 17 amino acids. Germline lookup yields CDR1 SGHTA and CDR2 FQGNSA. The CDR3 DNA reads TGTGCCAGCAGCTTAGCTCCCCGCGGGGTGGTCTCGGATGGCTACACCTTC. This encodes CASSLAPRGVVSDGYTF. The whole variable domain, remainder taken from reference TRBV7-2 and TRBJ1-2, is GAGVSQSPSNKVTEKGKDVELRCDPISGHTALYWYRQSLGQGLEFLIYFQGNSAPDKSGLPSDRFSAERTGGSVSTLTIQRTQQEDSAVYLCASSLAPRGVVSDGYTFGSGTRLTVV.

In this sample, this clonotype turned up a few times. The chain recombines TRBV12-3 or TRBV12-4 with TRBJ1-1, with unresolved D. The CDR3 runs to 14 residues. The V end was cut by 4 bases, the J end by 2 bases, with 11 bases between. This chain's CDR3 is CASSSQTSNTEAFF. CDR3 in DNA: TGTGCCAGCAGTTCCCAGACAAGTAACACTGAAGCTTTCTTT.

This chain uses TRBV20-1 with TRBJ2-7; D is possibly TRBD2 (6 bases). Germline V gives CDR1 DFQATT, CDR2 SNEGSKA (reference sequence). The CDR3 extends over 13 amino acids. Trimming removed 2 bases from V and 3 bases from J, with 11 bases in between. The CDR3 protein is CSARRAGYYEQYF. CDR3 sequence (DNA): TGCAGTGCTAGAAGAGCGGGCTACTACGAGCAGTACTTC.

The rearrangement uses TRBV20-1 and TRBJ2-3; D is tentatively TRBD1 or TRBD2 (5 bases each). Trimming cost V 1 base and J 5 bases, with 16 bases left between them. Germline assignment: CDR1 DFQATT and CDR2 SNEGSKA (reference sequence). The CDR3 has 15 amino acids. The DNA for the CDR3 is TGCAGTGCTAGAGGAGGGGTGGGGGTAGAAGATACGCAGTATTTT. This encodes CSARGGVGVEDTQYF.

Turning to this clonotype: This clone may be a read error of a much larger clone one base away. The V and J genes are TRBV12-3 or TRBV12-4 and TRBJ2-2; D gene unclear. Deletions cut 7 bases from V and 3 bases from J, with 6 bases between. The CDR3 has 12 residues. Here the CDR3 DNA reads TGTGCCAGCACCCACTACACCGGGGAGCTGTTTTTT. This translates into CASTHYTGELFF.

The chain couples TRBV30 to TRBJ1-6, with 9 nucleotides matching TRBD1. CDR3 length: 13 residues. The V and J ends lost 3 bases and 6 bases, in that order; junction bases with no gene match: 0. Germline values: CDR1 GTSNPN, CDR2 SVGIG (reference sequence). The CDR3 sequence is CAWRGQGNSPLHF. For the CDR3, the DNA is TGTGCCTGGAGGGGACAGGGTAATTCACCCCTCCACTTT.

In this sample, this clonotype turned up a few times. The chain recombines TRBV12-3 or TRBV12-4 with TRBJ1-4; D is possibly TRBD1 (5 bases). V gave up 8 bases and J gave up 1 base, with 14 bases separating them. The CDR3 extends over 15 amino acids. The CDR3 loop reads CASGRGVITNEKLFF. The CDR3 DNA reads as TGTGCCAGCGGAAGAGGGGTGATAACTAATGAAAAACTGTTTTTT.

Here the CDR3 DNA reads TGCAGTGCTTCTCCTGGTGGGGACTACGAGCAGTACTTC. Protein product: CSASPGGDYEQYF. V and J are TRBV20-1 and TRBJ2-7, with unresolved D. Trimming removed 5 bases from V and 3 bases from J, with 14 bases in between. CDR1 and CDR2 (germline): DFQATT, SNEGSKA (reference sequence). This CDR3 comprises 13 residues.

The rearrangement uses TRBV10-3 and TRBJ1-6; the D is unclear. Germline V gene sequence: CDR1 ENHRY, CDR2 SYGVKD. With 0 bases removed from V and 7 bases from J, the gap between germline ends came to 13 bases. The CDR3 spans 16 residues. The CDR3 loop reads CAISESFDIRNSPLHF. CDR3 DNA: TGTGCCATCAGTGAGTCTTTCGACATTCGGAATTCACCCCTCCACTTT.

This clonotype has only a few counts. The chain has TRBV7-2 and TRBJ2-3, with 8 positions matching TRBD2. Germline CDR1 reads SGHTA; CDR2 reads FQGNSA. V lost 5 bases to trimming and J lost 4 bases; unmatched junction nucleotides: 5. CDR3 length equals 14 residues. The CDR3 is CASSRTSRADTQYF. The CDR3 DNA reads TGTGCCAGCAGCCGGACTAGCCGCGCAGATACGCAGTATTTT.

The V gene is TRBV4-3, the J gene TRBJ2-3, with no clear D. The CDR3 runs to 16 residues. The V end was cut by 0 bases, the J end by 3 bases, with 13 bases between. Germline CDR1 and CDR2: LGHNA and YSLEER. The CDR3 sequence: CASSQDGLVATDTQYF. The CDR3 nucleotides are TGCGCCAGCAGCCAAGATGGCCTAGTCGCAACAGATACGCAGTATTTT.

This chain joins TRBV12-3 or TRBV12-4 and TRBJ2-2; D gene ambiguous. The CDR3 loop spans 15 amino acids. V dropped 6 bases and J dropped 1 base, with 12 bases sitting between them. CDR3 DNA sequence: TGTGCCAGCAGCTTGGCCGCAGGGAACACCGGGGAGCTGTTTTTT. Protein product: CASSLAAGNTGELFF.

The rearrangement uses TRBV7-8 and TRBJ1-1; weak D call: TRBD1 (6 bases). This CDR3 has 16 amino acids. V was pared by 1 base and J by 0 bases, with 12 bases between. Germline V lookup: CDR1 SGHVS, CDR2 FQNEAQ. The CDR3 DNA sequence: TGTGCCAGCAGCTTAGTAGGGGGTTGGATGAACACTGAAGCTTTCTTT. Translation gives CASSLVGGWMNTEAFF.